A single sample is the source of the 10 T cell receptor beta chains below, sequenced in a study of technical replicates of blood from a handful of donors. Data came from immunoSEQ multiplex PCR; TCRdb stores just in-frame clones and leaves some out. This sample has around 76,000 clones, with 98% found just once. The sequenced sample consisted of T cells isolated from PBMCs. The receptors shown here come from a human donor in good health.

The chain employs TRBV9 and TRBJ2-3; TRBD1 aligns across 9 bases. The V and J ends lost 0 bases and 2 bases, in that order; junction bases with no gene match: 10. From germline, CDR1 is SGDLS and CDR2 YYNGEE. The CDR3 runs 18 residues. DNA for the CDR3: TGTGCCAGCAGCGTAGGTGGTAGGGACAGGGATTTCACAGATACGCAGTATTTT. Translating gives CASSVGGRDRDFTDTQYF.

The chain couples TRBV7-9 to TRBJ2-2, with a possible D match to TRBD1 (5 bases). The CDR3 is 15 residues long. V lost 5 bases, J lost 7 bases, and 17 bases lay in between. Looked up from germline, CDR1 is SEHNR and CDR2 is FQNEAQ (reference sequence). The CDR3 sequence is CASSHLSSRGGELFF. The CDR3 DNA reads as TGTGCCAGCAGCCACCTGTCCAGTAGGGGCGGGGAGCTGTTTTTT.

The table lists this clone with a count of one. J is TRBJ2-1 and V is TRBV4-2; D call uncertain. V lost 4 bases and J lost 1, with 14 bases in between. Germline V gene sequence: CDR1 LGHNA, CDR2 YNFKEQ. The CDR3 consists of 16 residues. In DNA form, the CDR3 reads TGTGCCAGCAGCCTTGTATCGGCCAGGTCCTACAATGAGCAGTTCTTC. This translates into CASSLVSARSYNEQFF.

This chain links TRBV5-6 with TRBJ2-5, with D unresolved. The length of the CDR3 is 12 residues. V gave up 1 base and J gave up 5 bases, with 6 bases separating them. CDR1 is SGHDT and CDR2 is YYEEEE in the germline V gene. This CDR3 is CASSLQMETQYF. CDR3 DNA sequence: TGTGCCAGCAGCTTGCAGATGGAGACCCAGTACTTC.

This clone was detected once. The chain carries TRBV6-1 and TRBJ2-7; the D is unclear. V lost 3 bases, J lost 2 bases, and 14 bases lay in between. The length of the CDR3 is 15 residues. Germline lookup yields CDR1 MNHNS and CDR2 SASEGT. This chain's CDR3 is CASSDPRKLTYEQYF. CDR3 DNA: TGTGCCAGCAGTGACCCCCGCAAGCTTACCTACGAGCAGTACTTC.

This rearrangement joins TRBV9 to TRBJ2-2; TRBD1 matches 10 bases. J was trimmed by 6 bases and V by 3 bases; bases with no gene match: 8. The germline V gene has CDR1 SGDLS and CDR2 YYNGEE. The CDR3 covers 16 residues. The CDR3 DNA reads TGTGCCAGCAGCGAGGGGACAGGGGTTTACTCCGGGGAGCTGTTTTTT. The encoded protein is CASSEGTGVYSGELFF.

The chain joins TRBV10-3 to TRBJ1-2, with D perhaps matching TRBD1 (5 bases). CDR3 length: 14 residues. Germline CDR1 is ENHRY and CDR2 is SYGVKD. Deletions cut 7 bases from V and 4 bases from J, with 16 bases between. The CDR3 bases are TGTGCCATCAAGGAGATTCAGGGACTCTATGGCTACACCTTC. Translated: CAIKEIQGLYGYTF.

The chain combines TRBV11-1 with TRBJ2-5; D remains ambiguous. The CDR3 loop spans 14 amino acids. V dropped 3 bases and J dropped 5 bases, with 13 bases sitting between them. Germline V CDR1 and CDR2: SGHAT, FQDESV (reference sequence). CDR3 loop: CASSLRLDGETQYF. The CDR3 nucleotides read TGTGCCAGCAGCTTGAGACTTGACGGGGAGACCCAGTACTTC. Full variable domain (outside the CDR3, taken from reference TRBV11-1 and TRBJ2-5): EAEVAQSPRYKITEKSQAVAFWCDPISGHATLYWYRQILGQGPELLVQFQDESVVDDSQLPKDRFSAERLKGVDSTLKIQPAELGDSAMYLCASSLRLDGETQYFGPGTRLLVL.

The chain uses TRBV25-1 and TRBJ2-7; D remains ambiguous. The germline V gene encodes CDR1 MGHDK and CDR2 SYGVNS. V was trimmed by 3 bases and J by 3 bases, leaving 9 bases between them. The CDR3 runs 13 residues. The CDR3 DNA reads as TGTGCCAGCAGTGACAGGAACCTCTACGAGCAGTACTTC. Translating gives CASSDRNLYEQYF.

This clone appeared a single time. The chain has TRBV6-6 and TRBJ1-1, with D possibly TRBD1 on 5 matching bases. The CDR3 spans 12 residues. CDR1 and CDR2 (germline): MNHNY, SVGAGI (reference sequence). Trimming left V 5 bases short and J 1 base short, with 5 bases between. The CDR3: CASSTGNTEAFF. Here the CDR3 DNA reads TGTGCCAGCAGTACAGGGAACACTGAAGCTTTCTTT.